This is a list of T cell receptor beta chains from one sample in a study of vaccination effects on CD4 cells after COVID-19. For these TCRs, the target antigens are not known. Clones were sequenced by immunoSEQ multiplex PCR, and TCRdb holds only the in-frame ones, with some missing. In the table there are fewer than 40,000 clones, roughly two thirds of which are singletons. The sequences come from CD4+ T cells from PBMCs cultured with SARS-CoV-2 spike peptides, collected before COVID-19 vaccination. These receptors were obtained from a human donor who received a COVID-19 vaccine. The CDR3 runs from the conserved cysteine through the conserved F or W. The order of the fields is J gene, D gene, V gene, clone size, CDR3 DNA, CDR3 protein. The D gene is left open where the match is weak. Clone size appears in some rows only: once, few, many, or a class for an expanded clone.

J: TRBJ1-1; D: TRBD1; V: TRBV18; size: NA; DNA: TGTGCCAGCTCACTTCGGAGGGGGCCGGGCACTGAAGCTTTCTTT; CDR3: CASSLRRGPGTEAFF
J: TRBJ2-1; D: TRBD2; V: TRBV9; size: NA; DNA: TGTGCCAGCAGCTCCAGCCAGCGGGGGGCAAGCTCCTACAATGAGCAGTTCTTC; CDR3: CASSSSQRGASSYNEQFF
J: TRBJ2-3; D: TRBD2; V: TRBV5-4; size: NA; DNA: TGTGCCAGCAGCGCATCAGGGACTAGCGGGGGGAACACAGATACGCAGTATTTT; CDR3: CASSASGTSGGNTDTQYF
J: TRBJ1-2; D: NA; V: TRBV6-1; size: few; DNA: TGTGCCAGCAGTGAGGCGGCAGACTATGGCTACACCTTC; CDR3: CASSEAADYGYTF
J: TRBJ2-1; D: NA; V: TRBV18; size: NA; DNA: TGTGCCAGCTCACCCGGGTGGGTTATGGAGCAGTTCTTC; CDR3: CASSPGWVMEQFF
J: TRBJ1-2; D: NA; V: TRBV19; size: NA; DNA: TGTGCCAGTAGTATACCCCGTTGGTCAGCTGAGGGTTTCTATGGCTACACCTTC; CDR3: CASSIPRWSAEGFYGYTF
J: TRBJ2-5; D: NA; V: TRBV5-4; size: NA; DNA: TGTGCCAGCGGCACAGGCCAAGAGACCCAGTACTTC; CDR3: CASGTGQETQYF
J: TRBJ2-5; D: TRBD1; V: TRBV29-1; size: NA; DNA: TGCAGCGTTGCTTCAGGGGGCGGACAAGAGACCCAGTACTTC; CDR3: CSVASGGGQETQYF
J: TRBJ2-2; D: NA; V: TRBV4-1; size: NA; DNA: TGCGCCAGCAGCCTCGGGACCTTCTCCGGGGAGCTGTTTTTT; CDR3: CASSLGTFSGELFF
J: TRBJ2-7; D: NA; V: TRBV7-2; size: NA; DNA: TGTGCCAGCAGCTTAGTAAGTCAGCCCAACTACGAGCAGTACTTC; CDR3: CASSLVSQPNYEQYF
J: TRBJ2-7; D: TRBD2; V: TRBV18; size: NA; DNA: TGTGCCAGCTCACCCGGACTAGCGGGGATCTCGGCGTACGAGCAGTACTTC; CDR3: CASSPGLAGISAYEQYF